The entry below gives a single T cell receptor (beta chain) sequence along with its context. TCRdb's copy holds only in-frame clones and misses some; the assay was immunoSEQ multiplex PCR. The sample includes over 100,000 clones, around 88% of them seen just once. The sample is drawn from a study of control samples from healthy donors and cancer patients. The V and J ends lost 6 bases and 6 bases respectively, with 8 bases between them. Per germline, CDR1 MNHEY and CDR2 SVGAGI. This CDR3 is 12 amino acids long. V gene TRBV6-5 combines with J gene TRBJ2-2; D remains unclear. Sequencing input: blood. This receptor was identified in a man aged 35 to 55 in good health. The CDR3 DNA is TGTGCCAGCAGGGTAGGACCCGGGGAGCTGTTTTTT. Translation gives CASRVGPGELFF.